This record concerns one T cell receptor (beta chain) sequence. Sequencing used immunoSEQ multiplex PCR; TCRdb keeps in-frame clones, though not all of them. The data show 95,000 to 150,000 clones, around 86% seen once. This sample stems from a study of blood T cell repertoires in COVID-19. The J segment lost 0 bases and the V segment lost 5 bases, leaving 5 bases of the junction unmatched. This CDR3 has 14 amino acids. In germline, CDR1 is SGHRS, CDR2 YFSETQ. The receptor was isolated from a human donor in a cohort sampled during active COVID-19. V is TRBV5-1 and J is TRBJ2-7; the match to TRBD1 covers 7 bases. Sequencing used peripheral blood. The CDR3 sequence is CASRPRQGSYEQYF. The CDR3 DNA reads as TGCGCCAGCAGGCCGCGACAGGGCTCCTACGAGCAGTACTTC.